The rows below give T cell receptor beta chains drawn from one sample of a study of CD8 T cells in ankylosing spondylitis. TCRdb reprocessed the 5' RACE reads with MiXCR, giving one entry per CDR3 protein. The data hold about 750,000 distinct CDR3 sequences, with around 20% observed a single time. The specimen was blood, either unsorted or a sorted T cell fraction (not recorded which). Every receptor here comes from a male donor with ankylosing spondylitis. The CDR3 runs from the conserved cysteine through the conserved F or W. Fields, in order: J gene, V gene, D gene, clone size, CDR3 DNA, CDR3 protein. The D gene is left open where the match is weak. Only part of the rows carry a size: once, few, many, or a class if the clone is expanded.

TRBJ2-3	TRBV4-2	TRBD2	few	TGTGCCAGCAGCCAAGTTAGCGGGAGGGCCGGAGGAGATACGCAGTATTTT	CASSQVSGRAGGDTQYF
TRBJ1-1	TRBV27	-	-	TGTGCCAGCAGTTTAATTGGTGGACTCGGGGGGACTGAAGCTTTCTTT	CASSLIGGLGGTEAFF
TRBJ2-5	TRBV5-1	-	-	TGCGCCAGCAGCTTGATGGTGCGTGGCGAGACCCAGTACTTC	CASSLMVRGETQYF
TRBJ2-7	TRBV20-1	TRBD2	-	TGCAGTGCTAGCGAGCGGGAGGGCCTCAACGAGCAGTACTTC	CSASEREGLNEQYF
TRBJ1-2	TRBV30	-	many	TGTGCCTGGAGTGTGATCTCGTATGGCTACACCTTC	CAWSVISYGYTF
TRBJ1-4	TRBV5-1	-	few	TGCGCCAGCAGCTTGGAGGGACGGCCAAATGAAAAACTGTTTTTT	CASSLEGRPNEKLFF
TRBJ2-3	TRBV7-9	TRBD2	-	TGTGCCAGCAGCTTAAGACTAGCGGGATCCCTCACAGATACGCAGTATTTT	CASSLRLAGSLTDTQYF
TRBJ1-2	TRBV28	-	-	TGTGCCAGCAGTTTATGGCAGGGGACTCATGGATATGGCTACACCTTC	CASSLWQGTHGYGYTF
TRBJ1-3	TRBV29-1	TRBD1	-	TGCAGCGTTTGGACAGGGGGCCTCTCTGGAAACACCATATATTTT	CSVWTGGLSGNTIYF
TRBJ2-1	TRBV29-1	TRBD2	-	TGCAGCGTTGAAGGAGGGGCTAGCGGGAGTAATGAGCAGTTCTTC	CSVEGGASGSNEQFF
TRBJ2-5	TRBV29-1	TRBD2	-	TGCAGCGTTGATACCGCGGGAGTTCGCCAAGAGACCCAGTACTTC	CSVDTAGVRQETQYF
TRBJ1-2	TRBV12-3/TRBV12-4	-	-	TGTGCCACCAGTCGCGGAGGGGACGGCTACACCTTC	CATSRGGDGYTF
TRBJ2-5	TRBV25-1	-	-	TGTGCCAGCAGTGAATCTGGACGGTTAACGACCGCAGAGACCCAGTACTTC	CASSESGRLTTAETQYF
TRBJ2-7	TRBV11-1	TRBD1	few	TGTGCCAGTGGAGGGACAGGTAATTACGAGCAGTACTTC	CASGGTGNYEQYF
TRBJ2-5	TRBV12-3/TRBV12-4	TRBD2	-	TGTGCCAGCAGTTTAAGACTAGCGGGAGGCGCAAAAGAGACCCAGTACTTC	CASSLRLAGGAKETQYF
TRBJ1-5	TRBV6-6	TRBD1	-	TGTGCCAGCGGCGGGACAGCAAATCAGCCCCAGCATTTT	CASGGTANQPQHF
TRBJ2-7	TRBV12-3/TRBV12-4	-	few	TGTGCCAGCAGTTTAGGGGACGGCCCCTACGAGCAGTACTTC	CASSLGDGPYEQYF
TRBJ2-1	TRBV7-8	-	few	TGTGCCAGCAGTTCTGGCATTGGGGGGGGGCCTCATGAGCAGTTCTTC	CASSSGIGGGPHEQFF
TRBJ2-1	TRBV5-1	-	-	TGCGCCAGCAGCTTGGCCAAGGGTGAGGGTAACAATGAGCAGTTCTTC	CASSLAKGEGNNEQFF
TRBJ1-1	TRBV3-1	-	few	TGTGCCAGCAGCCTTCTCGGGACCTCTAACACTGAAGCTTTCTTT	CASSLLGTSNTEAFF
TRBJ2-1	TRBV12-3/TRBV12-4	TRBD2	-	TGTGCCAGCAGCCTCCTAGCGGGGGTTTACAATGAGCAGTTCTTC	CASSLLAGVYNEQFF
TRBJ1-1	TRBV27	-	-	TGTGCCAGCAGTTTAGGTTATGGGATGAACACTGAAGCTTTCTTT	CASSLGYGMNTEAFF
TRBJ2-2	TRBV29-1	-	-	TGCAGCGCCCGAAGGGGCAGGGGACGGGAGCTGTTTTTT	CSARRGRGRELFF
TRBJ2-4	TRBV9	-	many	TGTGCCAGCAGCGTAGGAACAGGGAAAAACATTCAGTACTTC	CASSVGTGKNIQYF
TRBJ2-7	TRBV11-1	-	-	TGTGCCAGCAGCTTAAAAGGGGACCTATCTTACGAGCAGTACTTC	CASSLKGDLSYEQYF
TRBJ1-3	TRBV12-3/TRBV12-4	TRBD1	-	TGTGCCAGCAGTAGCGGGACAGGGGTGTTAGCTGGAAACACCATATATTTT	CASSSGTGVLAGNTIYF
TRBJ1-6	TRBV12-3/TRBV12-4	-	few	TGTGCCAGCATGGGTAGCTCCTATAATTCACCCCTCCACTTT	CASMGSSYNSPLHF
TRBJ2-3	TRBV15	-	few	TGTGCCACCAGCAGCCAGGATACAGATACGCAGTATTTT	CATSSQDTDTQYF
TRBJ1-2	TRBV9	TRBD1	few	TGTGCCAGCAGCGAGGGGACAGGGTACGACTATGGCTACACCTTC	CASSEGTGYDYGYTF
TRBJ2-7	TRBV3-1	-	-	TGTGCCAGCAGCCAAGTGGGTTTCCCCTACGAGCAGTACTTC	CASSQVGFPYEQYF
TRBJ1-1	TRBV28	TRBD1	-	TGTGCCAGCAGTCAAGGGGGCGGATTTACTGAAGCTTTCTTT	CASSQGGGFTEAFF
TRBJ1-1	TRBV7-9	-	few	TGTGCCAGCAGCTTACAGGAATCCACTGAAGCTTTCTTT	CASSLQESTEAFF
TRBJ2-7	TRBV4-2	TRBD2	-	TGTGCCAGCAGCCAAGAAAATAGCGGGGCCTACGAGCAGTACTTC	CASSQENSGAYEQYF
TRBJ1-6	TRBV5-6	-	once	TGTGCCAGCAGCGGTCGGAAGGCCTATAATTCACCCCTCCACTTT	CASSGRKAYNSPLHF
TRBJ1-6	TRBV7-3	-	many	TGTGCCAGCAGCAATTCCGCCCTTAATTCACCCCTCCACTTT	CASSNSALNSPLHF
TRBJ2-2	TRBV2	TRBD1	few	TGTGCCAGCAGGGGACAGACCTCTACCGGGGAGCTGTTTTTT	CASRGQTSTGELFF
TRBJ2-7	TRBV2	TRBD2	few	TGTGCCAGCAGAGCCGGACTAGCCCGCTACGAGCAGTACTTC	CASRAGLARYEQYF
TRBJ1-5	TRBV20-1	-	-	TGCAGTGCTAGACCCCAGACAGGCAATAGCAATCAGCCCCAGCATTTT	CSARPQTGNSNQPQHF
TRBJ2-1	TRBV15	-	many	TGTGCCACAGAGTCGCAGGGTGCCTACAATGAGCAGTTCTTC	CATESQGAYNEQFF
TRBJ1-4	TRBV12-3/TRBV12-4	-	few	TGTGCCAGCAGCGCTGGGGGGTCAGGTCCTGAAAAACTGTTTTTT	CASSAGGSGPEKLFF
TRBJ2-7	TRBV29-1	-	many	TGCAGCGTTGAAGATAGTGACGGGAGATCCTACGAGCAGTACTTC	CSVEDSDGRSYEQYF
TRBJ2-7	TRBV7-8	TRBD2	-	TGTGCCAGCAGCCTCTGGATAGCGGGAGGGCCCCTCTCCTACGAGCAGTACTTC	CASSLWIAGGPLSYEQYF
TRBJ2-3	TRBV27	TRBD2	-	TGTGCCAGCAGTTTAGGGGTTAGCGGGGGCACAGATACGCAGTATTTT	CASSLGVSGGTDTQYF
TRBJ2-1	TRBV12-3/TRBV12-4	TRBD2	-	TGTGCCAGCAGTCCAGTACGGGACTACAGACTATATGAGCAGTTCTTC	CASSPVRDYRLYEQFF
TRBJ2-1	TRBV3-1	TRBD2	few	TGTGCCAGCAGGTTTTCTAGCGGGTTTAATGAGCAGTTCTTC	CASRFSSGFNEQFF
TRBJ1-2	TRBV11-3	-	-	TGTGCCAGCAGCATCCGGGACACCCTAAATGGCTACACCTTC	CASSIRDTLNGYTF
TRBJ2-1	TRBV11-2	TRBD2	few	TGTGCCAGCAGCTTAGGTTCGACTAGCGGGAACCACAATGAGCAGTTCTTC	CASSLGSTSGNHNEQFF
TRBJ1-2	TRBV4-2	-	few	TGTGCCAGCAGCCCGCAGGGATATGGCTATGGCTACACCTTC	CASSPQGYGYGYTF
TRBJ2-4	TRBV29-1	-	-	TGCAGCGTGCAGGATACGGGCAAAAACATTCAGTACTTC	CSVQDTGKNIQYF
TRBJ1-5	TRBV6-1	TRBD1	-	TGTGCCAGCAACCTTCAGGGGGTAAGCAATCAGCCCCAGCATTTT	CASNLQGVSNQPQHF
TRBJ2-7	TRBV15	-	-	TGTGCCACCAGCAGAGATAGGGGCGAGCAGTACTTC	CATSRDRGEQYF
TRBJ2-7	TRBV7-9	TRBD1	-	TGTGCCAGCAGCTCACCGGACAGGGGGCACTACGAGCAGTACTTC	CASSSPDRGHYEQYF
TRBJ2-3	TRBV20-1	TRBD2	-	TGCAGTGCTAGTAATAGCGGGCCCGCCGTCAGAGATACGCAGTATTTT	CSASNSGPAVRDTQYF
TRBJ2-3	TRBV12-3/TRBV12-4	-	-	TGTGCCAGCAGTTTTTTGCGGGGACAGAGCACAGATACGCAGTATTTT	CASSFLRGQSTDTQYF
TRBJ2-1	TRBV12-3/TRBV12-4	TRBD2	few	TGTGCCAGCAGTCCCCCCCCCGGACTAGCGGCATACAATGAGCAGTTCTTC	CASSPPPGLAAYNEQFF
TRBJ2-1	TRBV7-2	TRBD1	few	TGTGCCAGCAGCTTATCGGACAGGGCCAATGAGCAGTTCTTC	CASSLSDRANEQFF